Listed here are 29 T cell receptor beta chains from one sample, sequenced in a study of blood T cell repertoires in COVID-19. This table comes from immunoSEQ multiplex PCR, and its TCRdb copy is limited to in-frame clones, with some not included. The sample records about 440,000 clones, 87% being singletons. Sequencing used PBMCs or T cells enriched from blood (not recorded which). The origin of the receptors is a woman between 18 and 29 years old with acute COVID-19.

Concerning this clone: The same CDR3 can be traced to other DNA sequences in this sample. The chain is built from TRBV19 and TRBJ1-5; no reliable D call. Germline V CDR1 and CDR2: LNHDA, SQIVND (reference sequence). The CDR3 sequence is 15 residues long. With 3 bases removed from V and 0 bases from J, the gap between germline ends came to 9 bases. The DNA of the CDR3 is TGTGCCAGTAGTATCCGGCAGGTTAGCAATCAGCCCCAGCATTTT. It yields the protein CASSIRQVSNQPQHF.

The chain links TRBV3-1 (or the pseudogene TRBV3-2) to TRBJ1-5; tentatively, D is TRBD1 (5 bases). The CDR3 length is 16 residues. Germline assignment: CDR1 LGHDT and CDR2 YNNKEL (reference sequence). V lost 3 bases to trimming and J lost 6 bases, with 18 bases between them. The CDR3 spells CASSQGPGVHIQPQHF. The CDR3 DNA is TGTGCCAGCAGCCAGGGCCCGGGGGTCCATATTCAGCCCCAGCATTTT.

The table lists this clone with a few counts. CDR3 nucleotides: TGTGCTAGTGGTTATTACAGGAACACTGAAGCTTTCTTT. It encodes CASGYYRNTEAFF. J is TRBJ1-1 and V is TRBV12-5; D is uncertain. V lost 4 bases, J lost 1 base, and 7 bases lay in between. Per germline, CDR1 LGHNT and CDR2 FRNRAP. CDR3 size: 13 residues. Full variable domain (outside the CDR3, taken from reference TRBV12-5 and TRBJ1-1): DARVTQTPRHKVTEMGQEVTMRCQPILGHNTVFWYRQTMMQGLELLAYFRNRAPLDDSGMPKDRFSAEMPDATLATLKIQPSEPRDSAVYFCASGYYRNTEAFFGQGTRLTVV.

V gene TRBV27 combines with J gene TRBJ2-1; D is possibly TRBD2 (5 bases). V gave up 8 bases and J gave up 5 bases, with 10 bases separating them. Germline V CDR1 and CDR2: MNHEY, SMNVEV (reference sequence). The CDR3 sequence is 12 residues long. The CDR3 is CASRGKNNEQFF. CDR3 bases: TGTGCCAGCCGAGGGAAGAACAATGAGCAGTTCTTC.

The rearrangement uses TRBV27 and TRBJ1-6; 9 bases are shared with TRBD1. The CDR3 spans 16 residues. Germline CDR1 is MNHEY and CDR2 is SMNVEV (reference sequence). Trimming took 6 bases from V and 5 from J; bases not matched to a gene: 8. The CDR3 protein is CASSKGQGLNNSPLHF. As DNA, the CDR3 is TGTGCCAGCAGCAAGGGACAGGGTTTAAATAATTCACCCCTCCACTTT.

This chain uses TRBV27 with TRBJ1-5; D unclear. Germline CDR1 MNHEY, CDR2 SMNVEV (reference sequence). The CDR3 loop spans 14 amino acids. V was trimmed by 6 bases and J by 3 bases, leaving 12 bases between them. The CDR3 loop is CASSPRHTNQPQHF. DNA of the CDR3: TGTGCCAGCAGCCCCCGACACACCAATCAGCCCCAGCATTTT.

The V call is TRBV27, the J call TRBJ2-7, with a tentative D call TRBD2 (6 bases). Trimming removed 1 base at V and 3 bases at J, with 25 bases between. The CDR3 has 19 amino acids. CDR1 and CDR2 (germline): MNHEY, SMNVEV (reference sequence). The CDR3: CASSLFGHQTGERFYEQYF. CDR3 DNA: TGTGCCAGCAGTTTATTCGGACACCAGACGGGGGAGAGGTTCTACGAGCAGTACTTC.

V and J are TRBV23-1 and TRBJ1-2; 10 bases align to TRBD1. TRBV23-1 belongs to the ORF category, with a function that is uncertain. CDR3 length equals 11 residues. This CDR3 reads CSGTGVEGYTF. The DNA of the CDR3 is TGCTCCGGGACAGGGGTAGAGGGCTACACCTTC.

The chain has TRBV7-3 and TRBJ2-3, with a tentative D call TRBD2 (5 bases). The germline gives CDR1 SGHTA, CDR2 FQGTGA. With 4 bases removed from V and 4 bases from J, the gap between germline ends came to 21 bases. CDR3 length: 17 amino acids. The CDR3, as DNA: TGTGCCAGCAGCTCGACCGGCGGGTCTGGGTACTCAGATACGCAGTATTTT. Its translation is CASSSTGGSGYSDTQYF.

The CDR3 region has the DNA TGTGCCAGCAGGGGGACAGAAGGGGAACTGTTTTTT. Its protein product is CASRGTEGELFF. This chain links TRBV6-5 with TRBJ1-4; the match to TRBD1 covers 7 bases. The J segment lost 12 bases and the V segment lost 6 bases, leaving 7 bases of the junction unmatched. Germline values: CDR1 MNHEY, CDR2 SVGAGI. The CDR3 is 12 residues long.

The V and J genes are TRBV4-1 and TRBJ2-1, with D uncertain. The CDR3 extends over 15 amino acids. Trimming took off 6 bases at V and 0 bases at J, with 12 bases between the two ends. Germline CDR1 is MGHRA and CDR2 is YSYEKL. The CDR3 DNA follows: TGCGCCAGCAGTCCGAGCGAGAGCTCCTACAATGAGCAGTTCTTC. Its protein is CASSPSESSYNEQFF.

The gene calls are TRBV29-1 and TRBJ2-5; 12 bases fit TRBD2. Germline CDR1 SQVTM, CDR2 ANQGSEA. V was clipped by 6 bases and J by 5 bases; unmatched bases: 7. The CDR3 has 14 residues. The CDR3 loop reads CSVAPGTSGETQYF. The CDR3, as DNA: TGCAGCGTGGCCCCCGGGACTAGCGGGGAGACCCAGTACTTC.

This sequence joins TRBV25-1 and TRBJ1-2; the D gene is possibly TRBD1 (5 bases). Deletions cut 1 base from V and 0 bases from J, with 12 bases between. The CDR3 is made up of 16 amino acids. In germline, CDR1 is MGHDK, CDR2 SYGVNS. CDR3 sequence reads: CASSEFGAETNYGYTF. CDR3 bases: TGTGCCAGCAGTGAATTTGGGGCGGAAACTAACTATGGCTACACCTTC.

V and J are TRBV10-3 and TRBJ1-1; TRBD1 aligns across 8 bases. The CDR3 extends over 15 amino acids. The V segment lost 5 bases and the J segment 5 bases; nucleotides outside the gene matches: 10. Germline CDR1 is ENHRY and CDR2 is SYGVKD. Here the CDR3 reads CAISLTGETETEAFF. For the CDR3, the DNA is TGTGCCATCAGTTTGACAGGGGAAACAGAAACTGAAGCTTTCTTT.

The V and J genes are TRBV5-4 and TRBJ2-3, with unresolved D. Trimming took off 4 bases at V and 6 bases at J, with 15 bases between the two ends. The CDR3 has 14 amino acids. The germline V gene encodes CDR1 SGHNT and CDR2 YYREEE (reference sequence). DNA for the CDR3: TGTGCCAGCAGCCGAGACACTTATGGGGATACGCAGTATTTT. It codes for CASSRDTYGDTQYF.

The chain carries TRBV5-5 and TRBJ2-7, with TRBD2 matching over 9 bases. The CDR3 consists of 16 residues. Germline CDR1 and CDR2: SGHKS and YYEKEE (reference sequence). Trimming took 2 bases from V and 12 from J; bases not matched to a gene: 18. CDR3 amino acids: CASSLRREGLTNVWYF. The CDR3 DNA sequence: TGTGCCAGCAGCTTAAGGCGGGAGGGCCTGACGAATGTGTGGTACTTC.

V is TRBV7-9 and J is TRBJ2-1; 8 bases are shared with TRBD1. V gave up 4 bases and J gave up 6 bases; unmatched junction bases: 20. The germline V gene encodes CDR1 SEHNR and CDR2 FQNEAQ (reference sequence). The CDR3 length is 19 residues. The CDR3 DNA reads as TGTGCCAGCAGCTCACCCTCCTTAGCATTAGGACAGGGTAGCAATGAGCAGTTCTTC. As protein: CASSSPSLALGQGSNEQFF.

V gene TRBV5-8 combines with J gene TRBJ1-3; 10 bases line up with TRBD1. This CDR3 is 16 amino acids long. J gave up 2 bases and V 2 bases, and 4 bases lay outside the gene matches. The germline V gene encodes CDR1 SGHTS and CDR2 YDEGEE. As DNA, the CDR3 is TGTGCCAGCAGCTTATTTGGGACAGGGGCTGGAAACACCATATATTTT. As protein: CASSLFGTGAGNTIYF. The full variable domain, rest sourced from reference TRBV5-8 and TRBJ1-3, is EAGVTQSPTHLIKTRGQQATLRCSPISGHTSVYWYQQALGLGLQFLLWYDEGEERNRGNFPPRFSGRQFPNYSSELNVNALELEDSALYLCASSLFGTGAGNTIYFGEGSWLTVV.

In its sample, this clone was seen once. The V call is TRBV27, the J call TRBJ2-3, with a possible D match to TRBD2 (6 bases). This CDR3 contains 15 residues. Trimming removed 2 bases at V and 0 bases at J, with 9 bases between. Germline-derived CDR1 and CDR2 are MNHEY and SMNVEV (reference sequence). The CDR3 DNA follows: TGTGCCAGCAGTTTAAGCGCGGGAAGCACAGATACGCAGTATTTT. Its translation is CASSLSAGSTDTQYF.

The chain has TRBV9 and TRBJ2-2; tentative D call: TRBD2 (5 bases). Germline CDR1 is SGDLS and CDR2 is YYNGEE. CDR3 size: 17 residues. The V end was cut by 0 bases, the J end by 6 bases, with 18 bases between. CDR3 residues: CASSVAGSGRGAGELFF. The DNA for the CDR3 is TGTGCCAGCAGCGTAGCTGGGAGCGGCCGGGGAGCCGGGGAGCTGTTTTTT.

The V call is TRBV11-2, the J call TRBJ2-1; 7 nucleotides match TRBD2. Germline trimming cut 0 bases from V and 2 bases from J; bases unmatched to any gene: 4. CDR1 and CDR2 from the germline V gene are SGHAT and FQNNGV. The CDR3 loop spans 16 amino acids. The CDR3 DNA is TGTGCCAGCAGCTTAGATCTTGGGAGGGCCTACAATGAGCAGTTCTTC. The encoded protein is CASSLDLGRAYNEQFF.

The J gene is TRBJ2-3, the V gene TRBV7-8, with 13 bases fitting TRBD2. CDR1 and CDR2 from the germline V gene are SGHVS and FQNEAQ. The CDR3 extends over 20 amino acids. The V gene end was trimmed by 2 bases and the J gene end by 0 bases; junction bases not matched to a gene: 11. CDR3 loop: CASSLSQRTSGSYSTDTQYF. DNA for the CDR3: TGTGCCAGCAGCTTATCTCAGAGGACTAGCGGGAGTTATAGCACAGATACGCAGTATTTT.

Only one count was recorded for this clone. The chain recombines TRBV7-6 with TRBJ2-7, with TRBD2 matching 7 bases. CDR3 length: 14 amino acids. Germline V gene lookup returns CDR1 SGHVS and CDR2 FNYEAQ. After removal of 5 bases from V and 2 bases from J, the junction contained 6 bases not matched to a gene. The CDR3 DNA follows: TGTGCCAGCAGCCTAGGGACTAAAACCTACGAGCAGTACTTC. It is translated as CASSLGTKTYEQYF.

The chain couples TRBV29-1 to TRBJ2-1; a weak D match, TRBD2 (5 bases). CDR1 is SQVTM, CDR2 ANQGSEA, per germline. The V and J ends lost 6 bases and 4 bases respectively, with 19 bases between them. This CDR3 spans 15 amino acids. The CDR3 loop reads CSVQNPLGVYNEQFF. The CDR3 DNA reads as TGCAGCGTCCAGAATCCTCTCGGGGTTTACAATGAGCAGTTCTTC.

The chain is built from TRBV2 and TRBJ1-3, with 11 nucleotides matching TRBD1. The CDR3 is 17 residues long. J was trimmed by 2 bases and V by 6 bases; bases with no gene match: 9. The germline V gene encodes CDR1 SNHLY and CDR2 FYNNEI. CDR3 in amino acids: CASRAGTGGLTGNTIYF. CDR3 DNA: TGTGCCAGCAGGGCCGGGACAGGGGGGCTAACTGGAAACACCATATATTTT.

V gene TRBV28 combines with J gene TRBJ2-5; 8 nucleotides align to TRBD2. The V gene's germline CDR1 is MDHEN and CDR2 SYDVKM. There are 16 residues in the CDR3. V lost 4 bases and J lost 4; bases outside the gene matches: 11. The CDR3 region has the DNA TGTGCCAGCAGTTCCCCGGGTAGCGGGATGAGAGAGACCCAGTACTTC. Protein: CASSSPGSGMRETQYF.

The V call is TRBV24-1, the J call TRBJ2-5; 9 positions match TRBD1. Germline assignment: CDR1 KGHDR and CDR2 SFDVKD. The CDR3 is made up of 12 amino acids. Trimming cost V 9 bases and J 4 bases; bases outside gene matches: 2. The CDR3 DNA reads TGTGCCACCCGGGACAGGGCAGAGACCCAGTACTTC. Amino acid sequence: CATRDRAETQYF.

This sequence joins TRBV28 and TRBJ2-1, with TRBD2 matching 11 bases. CDR3 length: 14 amino acids. The germline V gene encodes CDR1 MDHEN and CDR2 SYDVKM. With 8 bases clipped from V and 5 bases from J, the junction kept 5 bases outside the gene matches. The CDR3 spells CASWTSGPHNEQFF. For the CDR3, the DNA is TGTGCCAGCTGGACTAGCGGGCCCCACAATGAGCAGTTCTTC.

This chain connects TRBV29-1 to TRBJ1-2; the match to TRBD1 covers 8 bases. The CDR3 is 12 amino acids. The V and J ends lost 6 bases and 4 bases, in that order; junction bases with no gene match: 4. CDR1 and CDR2 from the germline V gene are SQVTM and ANQGSEA. The CDR3 DNA reads as TGCAGCGTCAGGGGGCTCCCCTATGGCTACACCTTC. Residues: CSVRGLPYGYTF.